Reported below is one T cell receptor (beta chain). Its antigen is as yet unknown. The junction does not match germline at one end; this may be a read error. The CDR3 is 14 amino acids. Germline-derived CDR1 and CDR2 are SNHLY and FYNNEI. This sample is part of a study of identical twins. Overall study findings and caveats: A lower insertion count was a feature of abundant cord blood beta clonotypes, with no such feature in memory repertoires. Conclusions rested on cross-sectional statistics rather than following the same donors.

A universal primer site was incorporated via template switching, and the cDNA contained unique molecular identifiers. TCRdb reanalysed the 5' RACE reads using MiXCR and keeps one entry per CDR3 protein. The profile shows 1.5 million to 2 million distinct CDR3 sequences, around 29% of them singletons. Healthy Caucasians provided all donations. Sequencing used cord blood. This TCR derives from a newborn girl in good health. V gene TRBV2 combines with J gene TRBJ1-2, with D perhaps TRBD1 (6 bases). CDR3 nucleotide sequence: TGTGCCGGCAGTTTAACAGGGTCTCTCTATGGCTACACCTTC. Amino acids: CAGSLTGSLYGYTF. Filled out from reference TRBV2 and TRBJ1-2, the complete variable domain reads EPEVTQTPSHQVTQMGQEVILRCVPISNHLYFYWYRQILGQKVEFLVSFYNNEISEKSEIFDDQFSVERPDGSNFTLKIRSTKLEDSAMYFCAGSLTGSLYGYTFGSGTRLTVV.